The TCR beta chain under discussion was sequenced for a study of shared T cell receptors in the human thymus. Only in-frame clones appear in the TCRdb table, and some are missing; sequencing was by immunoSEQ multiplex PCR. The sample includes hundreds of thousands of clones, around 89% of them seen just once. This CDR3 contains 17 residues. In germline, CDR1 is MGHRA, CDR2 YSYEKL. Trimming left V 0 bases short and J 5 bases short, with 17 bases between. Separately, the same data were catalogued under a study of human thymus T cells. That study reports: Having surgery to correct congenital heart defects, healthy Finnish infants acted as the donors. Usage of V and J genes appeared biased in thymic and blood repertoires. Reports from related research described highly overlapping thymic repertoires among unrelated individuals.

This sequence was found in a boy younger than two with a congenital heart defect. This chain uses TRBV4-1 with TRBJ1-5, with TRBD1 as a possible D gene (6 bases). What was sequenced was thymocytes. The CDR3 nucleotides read TGCGCCAGCAGCCAAGACCCACCGGACCAGGGGCATCAGCCCCAGCATTTT. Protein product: CASSQDPPDQGHQPQHF.